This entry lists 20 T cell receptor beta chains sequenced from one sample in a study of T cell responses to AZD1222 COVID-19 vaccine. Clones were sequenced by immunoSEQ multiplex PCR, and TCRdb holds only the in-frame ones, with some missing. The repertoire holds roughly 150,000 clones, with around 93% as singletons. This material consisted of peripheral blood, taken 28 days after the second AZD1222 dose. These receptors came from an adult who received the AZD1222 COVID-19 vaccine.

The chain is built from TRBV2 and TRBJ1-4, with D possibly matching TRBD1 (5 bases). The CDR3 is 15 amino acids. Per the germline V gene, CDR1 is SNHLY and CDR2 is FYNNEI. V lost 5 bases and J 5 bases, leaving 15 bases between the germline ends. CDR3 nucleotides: TGTGCCAGCAGTCTCGGGAGGGGCCAGAATGAAAAACTGTTTTTT. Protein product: CASSLGRGQNEKLFF. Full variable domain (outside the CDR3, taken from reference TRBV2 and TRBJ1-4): EPEVTQTPSHQVTQMGQEVILRCVPISNHLYFYWYRQILGQKVEFLVSFYNNEISEKSEIFDDQFSVERPDGSNFTLKIRSTKLEDSAMYFCASSLGRGQNEKLFFGSGTQLSVL.

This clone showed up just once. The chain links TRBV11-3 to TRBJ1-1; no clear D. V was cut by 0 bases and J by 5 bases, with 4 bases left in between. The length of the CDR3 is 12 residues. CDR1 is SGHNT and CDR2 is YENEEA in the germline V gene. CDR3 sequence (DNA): TGTGCCAGCAGCTTAGATAAAACTGAAGCTTTCTTT. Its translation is CASSLDKTEAFF.

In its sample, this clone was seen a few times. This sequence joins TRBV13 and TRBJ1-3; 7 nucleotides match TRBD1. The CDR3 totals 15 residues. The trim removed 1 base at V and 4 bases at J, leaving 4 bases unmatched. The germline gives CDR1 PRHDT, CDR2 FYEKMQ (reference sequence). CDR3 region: CASSLALTGGNTIYF. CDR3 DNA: TGTGCCAGCAGCTTAGCCTTGACAGGGGGAAACACCATATATTTT.

The CDR3 is CASSQEGLGNTEAFF. Written as DNA, the CDR3 is TGTGCCAGCAGCCAAGAGGGCTTGGGGAACACTGAAGCTTTCTTT. This sequence joins TRBV14 and TRBJ1-1; D remains ambiguous. Per the germline V gene, CDR1 is SGHDN and CDR2 is FVKESK. The CDR3 contains 15 residues. Trimming removed 0 bases from V and 1 base from J, with 9 bases in between.

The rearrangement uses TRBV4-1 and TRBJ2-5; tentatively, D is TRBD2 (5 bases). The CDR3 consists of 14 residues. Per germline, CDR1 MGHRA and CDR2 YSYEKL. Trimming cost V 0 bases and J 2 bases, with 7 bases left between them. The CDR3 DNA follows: TGCGCCAGCAGCCAAGAGCCGGGGCAAGAGACCCAGTACTTC. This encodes CASSQEPGQETQYF.

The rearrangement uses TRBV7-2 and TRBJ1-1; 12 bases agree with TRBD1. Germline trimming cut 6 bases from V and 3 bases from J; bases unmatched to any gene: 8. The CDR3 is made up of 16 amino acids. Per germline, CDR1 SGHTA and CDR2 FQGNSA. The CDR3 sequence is CASRDRGQGADTEAFF. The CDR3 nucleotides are TGTGCCAGCAGGGACCGGGGACAGGGGGCGGACACTGAAGCTTTCTTT.

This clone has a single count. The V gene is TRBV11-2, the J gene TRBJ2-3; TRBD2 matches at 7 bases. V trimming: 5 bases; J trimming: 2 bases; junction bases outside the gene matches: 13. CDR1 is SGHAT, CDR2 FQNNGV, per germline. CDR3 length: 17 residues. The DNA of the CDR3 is TGTGCCAGCAGCCCCCGCGGGGCGGGGGTTCCCACAGATACGCAGTATTTT. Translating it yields CASSPRGAGVPTDTQYF.

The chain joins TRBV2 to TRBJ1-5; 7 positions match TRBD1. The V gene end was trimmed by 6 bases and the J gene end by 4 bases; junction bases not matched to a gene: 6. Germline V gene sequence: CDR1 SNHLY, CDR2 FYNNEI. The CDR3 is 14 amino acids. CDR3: CASSPDRTNQPQHF. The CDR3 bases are TGTGCCAGCAGCCCGGACAGGACTAATCAGCCCCAGCATTTT.

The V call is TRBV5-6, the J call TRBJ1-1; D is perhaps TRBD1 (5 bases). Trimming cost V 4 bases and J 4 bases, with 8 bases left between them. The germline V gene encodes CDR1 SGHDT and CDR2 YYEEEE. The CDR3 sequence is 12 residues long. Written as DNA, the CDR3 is TGTGCCAGCAGCCGGGGGAGCACTGAAGCTTTCTTT. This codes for CASSRGSTEAFF.

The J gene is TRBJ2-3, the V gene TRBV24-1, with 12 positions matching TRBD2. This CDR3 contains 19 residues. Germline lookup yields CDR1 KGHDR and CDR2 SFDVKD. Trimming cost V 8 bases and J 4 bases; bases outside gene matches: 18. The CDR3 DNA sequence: TGTGCCACCACCCACACAGCTACTAGCGGGAGGCATGAGCCAGATACGCAGTATTTT. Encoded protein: CATTHTATSGRHEPDTQYF.

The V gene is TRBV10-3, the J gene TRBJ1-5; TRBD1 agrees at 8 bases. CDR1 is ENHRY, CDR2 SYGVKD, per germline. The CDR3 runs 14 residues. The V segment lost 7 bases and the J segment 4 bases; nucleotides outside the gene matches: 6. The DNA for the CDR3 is TGTGCCATCACCCCGGACAGGGTGAATCAGCCCCAGCATTTT. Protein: CAITPDRVNQPQHF.

Here the CDR3 reads CASSTGTGYNSPLHF. The CDR3, as DNA: TGTGCCAGCAGTACCGGGACAGGGTATAATTCACCCCTCCACTTT. V is TRBV4-2 and J is TRBJ1-6; 9 nucleotides match TRBD1. The CDR3 is 15 amino acids. Germline trimming cut 6 bases from V and 4 bases from J; bases unmatched to any gene: 4. The germline V gene encodes CDR1 LGHNA and CDR2 YNFKEQ.

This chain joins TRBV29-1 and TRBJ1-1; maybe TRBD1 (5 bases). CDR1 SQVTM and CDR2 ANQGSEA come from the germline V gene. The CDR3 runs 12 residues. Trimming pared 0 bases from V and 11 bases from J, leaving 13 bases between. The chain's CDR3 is CSVEERDWLAFF. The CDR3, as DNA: TGCAGCGTTGAAGAGAGGGACTGGTTGGCTTTCTTT.

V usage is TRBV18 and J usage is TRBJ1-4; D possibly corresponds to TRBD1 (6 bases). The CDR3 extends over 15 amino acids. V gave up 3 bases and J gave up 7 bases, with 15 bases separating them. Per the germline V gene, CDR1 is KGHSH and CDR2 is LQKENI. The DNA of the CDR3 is TGTGCCAGCTCACCGTCACAGGGCAGGGGTGAAAAACTGTTTTTT. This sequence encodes CASSPSQGRGEKLFF.

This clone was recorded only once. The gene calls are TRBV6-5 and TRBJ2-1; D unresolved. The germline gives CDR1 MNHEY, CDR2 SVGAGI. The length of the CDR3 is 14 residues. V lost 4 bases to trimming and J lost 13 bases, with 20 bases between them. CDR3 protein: CASSSPPRSEPQFF. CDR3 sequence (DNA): TGTGCCAGCAGTTCCCCGCCTCGTTCCGAACCTCAGTTCTTC.

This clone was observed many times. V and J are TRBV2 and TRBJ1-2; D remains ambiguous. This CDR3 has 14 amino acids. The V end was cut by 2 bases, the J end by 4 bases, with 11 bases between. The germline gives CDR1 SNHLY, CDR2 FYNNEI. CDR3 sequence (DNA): TGTGCCAGCAGTGAAAGATCAGGCCTCTATGGCTACACCTTC. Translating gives CASSERSGLYGYTF. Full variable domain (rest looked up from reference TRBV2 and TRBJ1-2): EPEVTQTPSHQVTQMGQEVILRCVPISNHLYFYWYRQILGQKVEFLVSFYNNEISEKSEIFDDQFSVERPDGSNFTLKIRSTKLEDSAMYFCASSERSGLYGYTFGSGTRLTVV.

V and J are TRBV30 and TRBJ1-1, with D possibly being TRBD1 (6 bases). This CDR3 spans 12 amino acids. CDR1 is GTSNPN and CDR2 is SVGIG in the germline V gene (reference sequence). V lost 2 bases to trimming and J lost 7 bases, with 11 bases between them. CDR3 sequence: CAWSPQGVEAFF. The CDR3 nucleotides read TGTGCCTGGAGTCCACAGGGTGTTGAAGCTTTCTTT.

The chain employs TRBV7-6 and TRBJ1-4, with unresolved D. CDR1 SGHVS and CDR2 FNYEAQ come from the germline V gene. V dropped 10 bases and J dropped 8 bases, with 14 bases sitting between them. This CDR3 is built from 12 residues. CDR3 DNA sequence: TGTGCCACCTACCGGGAGAGGGAAAAACTGTTTTTT. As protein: CATYREREKLFF.

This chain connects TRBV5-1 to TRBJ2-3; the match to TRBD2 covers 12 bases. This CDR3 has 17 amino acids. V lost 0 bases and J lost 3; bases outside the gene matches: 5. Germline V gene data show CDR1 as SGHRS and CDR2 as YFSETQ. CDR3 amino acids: CASSLEGTSGRTDTQYF. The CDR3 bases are TGCGCCAGCAGCTTGGAGGGGACTAGCGGGCGGACAGATACGCAGTATTTT.

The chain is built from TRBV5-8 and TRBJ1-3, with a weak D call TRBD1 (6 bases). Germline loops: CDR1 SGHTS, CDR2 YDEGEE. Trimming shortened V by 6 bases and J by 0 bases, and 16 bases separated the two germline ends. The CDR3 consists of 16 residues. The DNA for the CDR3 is TGTGCCAGCACCTCACAGGGCTTTGGCTCTGGAAACACCATATATTTT. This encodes CASTSQGFGSGNTIYF.